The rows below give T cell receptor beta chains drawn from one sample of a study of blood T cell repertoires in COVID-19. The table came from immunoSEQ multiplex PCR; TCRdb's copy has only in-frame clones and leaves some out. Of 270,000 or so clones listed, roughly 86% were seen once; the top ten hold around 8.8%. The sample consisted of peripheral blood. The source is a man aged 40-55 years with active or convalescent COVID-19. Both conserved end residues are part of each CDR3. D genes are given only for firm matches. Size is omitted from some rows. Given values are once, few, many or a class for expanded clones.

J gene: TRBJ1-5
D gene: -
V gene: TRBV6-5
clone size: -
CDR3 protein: CASRLQQYSNQPQHF
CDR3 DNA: TGTGCCAGCAGACTCCAACAGTATAGCAATCAGCCCCAGCATTTT

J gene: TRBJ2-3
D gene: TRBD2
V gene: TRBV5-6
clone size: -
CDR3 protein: CASTYPTSGMDPYGDTQYF
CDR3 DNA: TGTGCCAGCACATACCCGACTAGCGGGATGGATCCTTACGGGGATACGCAGTATTTT

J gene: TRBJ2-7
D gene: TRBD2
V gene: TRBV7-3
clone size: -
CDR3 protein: CASSHSGGAGEQYF
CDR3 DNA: TGTGCCAGCAGCCATAGCGGGGGGGCCGGCGAGCAGTACTTC

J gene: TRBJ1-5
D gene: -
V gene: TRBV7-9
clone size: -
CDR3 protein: CAVEQGNQPQHF
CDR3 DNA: TGTGCCGTAGAACAGGGCAATCAGCCCCAGCATTTT

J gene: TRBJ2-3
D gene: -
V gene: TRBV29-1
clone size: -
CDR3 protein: CSVVSFRDTQYF
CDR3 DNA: TGCAGCGTTGTTAGCTTCAGAGATACGCAGTATTTT

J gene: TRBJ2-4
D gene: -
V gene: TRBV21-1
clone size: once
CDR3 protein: CAISTRLDSLETKNIQYF
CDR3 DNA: TGTGCCATCTCTACTCGCCTGGACTCCTTAGAAACCAAAAACATTCAGTACTTC

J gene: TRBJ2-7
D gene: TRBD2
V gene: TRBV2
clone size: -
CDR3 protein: CASSELAGGRDEQYF
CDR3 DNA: TGTGCCAGCAGCGAGCTAGCGGGGGGGCGCGACGAGCAGTACTTC

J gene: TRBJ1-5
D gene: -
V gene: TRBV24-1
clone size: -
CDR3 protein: CATSDSLRNSNQPQHF
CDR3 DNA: TGTGCCACCAGTGATTCCCTGAGAAATAGCAATCAGCCCCAGCATTTT

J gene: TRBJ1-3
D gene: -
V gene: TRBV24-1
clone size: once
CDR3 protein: CATSDGGAGNTIYF
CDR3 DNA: TGTGCCACCAGTGATGGGGGGGCTGGAAACACCATATATTTT

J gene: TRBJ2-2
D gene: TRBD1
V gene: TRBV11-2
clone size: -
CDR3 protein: CASSPGQPHTGELFF
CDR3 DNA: TGTGCCAGCAGCCCGGGACAGCCTCACACCGGGGAGCTGTTTTTT

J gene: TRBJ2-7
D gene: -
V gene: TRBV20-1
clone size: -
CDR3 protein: CSAQARVEQYF
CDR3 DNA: TGCAGTGCTCAGGCCAGGGTTGAGCAGTACTTC

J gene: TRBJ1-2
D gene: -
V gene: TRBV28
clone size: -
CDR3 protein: CASSSGRLAPGYTF
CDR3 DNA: TGTGCCAGCAGTTCGGGGAGACTGGCTCCTGGCTACACCTTC

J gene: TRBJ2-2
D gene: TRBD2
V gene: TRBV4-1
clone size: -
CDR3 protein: CASSPGGASGRVGELFF
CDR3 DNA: TGCGCCAGCAGCCCCGGAGGCGCTAGCGGGAGGGTGGGGGAGCTGTTTTTT

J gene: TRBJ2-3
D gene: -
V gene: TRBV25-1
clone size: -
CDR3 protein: CASSQGGLRTDTQYF
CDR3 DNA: TGTGCCAGCAGCCAGGGGGGACTGCGCACAGATACGCAGTATTTT

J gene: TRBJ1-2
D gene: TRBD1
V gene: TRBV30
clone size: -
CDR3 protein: CASSGQGRTF
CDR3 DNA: TGTGCCTCCTCCGGACAGGGGCGCACCTTC

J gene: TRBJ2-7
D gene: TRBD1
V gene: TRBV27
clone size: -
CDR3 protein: CASSLQGTYEQYF
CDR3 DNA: TGTGCCAGCAGTCTACAGGGGACCTACGAGCAGTACTTC

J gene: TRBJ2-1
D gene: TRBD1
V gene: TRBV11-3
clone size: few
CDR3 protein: CASSLQGDAEQFF
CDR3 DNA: TGTGCCAGCAGCTTACAGGGGGACGCTGAGCAGTTCTTC

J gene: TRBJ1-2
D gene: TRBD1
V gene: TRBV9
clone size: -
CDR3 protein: CASSASTGDGYTF
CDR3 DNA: TGTGCCAGCAGCGCGTCGACAGGGGATGGCTACACCTTC

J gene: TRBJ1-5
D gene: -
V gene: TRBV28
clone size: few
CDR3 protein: CASSFIGGREQPQHF
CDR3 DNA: TGTGCCAGCAGTTTTATAGGGGGACGAGAACAGCCCCAGCATTTT

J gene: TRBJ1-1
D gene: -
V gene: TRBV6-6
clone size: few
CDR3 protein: CASRTTQGRNTEAFF
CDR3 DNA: TGTGCCAGCAGAACTACGCAGGGGCGGAACACTGAAGCTTTCTTT

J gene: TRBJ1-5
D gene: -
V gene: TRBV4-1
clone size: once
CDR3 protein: CASSQVRGGNQPQHF
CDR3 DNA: TGCGCCAGCAGCCAAGTTAGAGGTGGCAATCAGCCCCAGCATTTT

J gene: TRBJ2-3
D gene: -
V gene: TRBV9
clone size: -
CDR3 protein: CASSVVSSPDTQYF
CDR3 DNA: TGTGCCAGCAGCGTAGTGAGTAGCCCAGATACGCAGTATTTT

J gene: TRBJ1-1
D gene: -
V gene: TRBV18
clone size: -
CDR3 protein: CASSTSDTEAFF
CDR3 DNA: TGTGCCAGCTCAACCTCAGACACTGAAGCTTTCTTT

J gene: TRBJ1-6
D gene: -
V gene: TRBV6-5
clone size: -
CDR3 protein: CAGCLGSSPLHF
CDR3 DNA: TGTGCCGGCTGTTTGGGGAGTTCACCCCTCCACTTT

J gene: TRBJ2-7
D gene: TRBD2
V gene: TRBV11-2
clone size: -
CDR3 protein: CASSTSTNTGLAASYEQYF
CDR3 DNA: TGTGCCAGCAGCACCTCAACAAATACGGGACTAGCGGCCTCCTACGAGCAGTACTTC

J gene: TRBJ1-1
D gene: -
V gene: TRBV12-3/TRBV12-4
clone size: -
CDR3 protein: CASSFDGPTEAFF
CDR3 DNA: TGTGCCAGCAGTTTCGATGGGCCCACTGAAGCTTTCTTT

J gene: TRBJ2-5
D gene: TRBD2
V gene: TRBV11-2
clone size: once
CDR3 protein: CASSLESAGGAETQYF
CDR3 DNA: TGTGCCAGCAGCTTAGAATCAGCGGGGGGGGCAGAGACCCAGTACTTC

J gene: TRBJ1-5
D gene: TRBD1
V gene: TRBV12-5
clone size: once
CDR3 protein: CASGLLSGQGFVSNQPQHF
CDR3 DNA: TGTGCTAGTGGTTTACTTTCGGGACAGGGATTCGTGAGCAATCAGCCCCAGCATTTT

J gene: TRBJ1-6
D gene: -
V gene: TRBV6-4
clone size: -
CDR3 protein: CASRRGTPYNSPLHF
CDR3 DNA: TGTGCCAGCAGGAGGGGGACACCGTATAATTCACCCCTCCACTTT

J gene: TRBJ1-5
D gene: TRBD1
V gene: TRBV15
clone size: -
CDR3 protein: CATSRGHRGVNQPQHF
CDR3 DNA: TGTGCCACCAGCAGGGGGCACAGGGGTGTCAATCAGCCCCAGCATTTT

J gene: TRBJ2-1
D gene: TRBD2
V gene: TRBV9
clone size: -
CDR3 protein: CASSEPSGLAGAYNEQFF
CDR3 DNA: TGTGCCAGCAGCGAACCCTCGGGACTAGCGGGGGCCTACAATGAGCAGTTCTTC

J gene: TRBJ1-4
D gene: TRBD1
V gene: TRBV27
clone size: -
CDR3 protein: CASSIRGGEEEKLFF
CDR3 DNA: TGTGCCAGCAGTATTAGAGGGGGCGAAGAAGAAAAACTGTTTTTT

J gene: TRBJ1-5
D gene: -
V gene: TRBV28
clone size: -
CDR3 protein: CASSQQGVQPQHF
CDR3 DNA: TGTGCCAGCAGTCAACAGGGCGTCCAGCCCCAGCATTTT

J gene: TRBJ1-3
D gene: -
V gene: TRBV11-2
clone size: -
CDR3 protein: CASSLEMVVSGNTIYF
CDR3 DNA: TGTGCCAGCAGCTTAGAGATGGTAGTCTCTGGAAACACCATATATTTT

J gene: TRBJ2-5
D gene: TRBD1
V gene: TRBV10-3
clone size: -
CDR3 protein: CAISQDRYGETQYF
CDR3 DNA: TGTGCCATTTCCCAGGACAGGTATGGAGAGACCCAGTACTTC

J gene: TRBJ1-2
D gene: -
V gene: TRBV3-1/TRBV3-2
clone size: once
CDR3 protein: CASSPGRGRGYTF
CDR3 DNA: TGTGCCAGCAGCCCGGGGAGAGGGAGAGGCTACACCTTC

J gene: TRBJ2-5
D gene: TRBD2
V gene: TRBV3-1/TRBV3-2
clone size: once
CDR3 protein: CASSLSSLAGGKKETQYF
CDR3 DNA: TGTGCCAGCAGCCTCAGCTCACTAGCGGGAGGGAAAAAGGAGACCCAGTACTTC

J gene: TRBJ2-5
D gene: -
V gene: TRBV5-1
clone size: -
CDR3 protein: CASSLVAEETQYF
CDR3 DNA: TGCGCCAGCAGCTTGGTTGCAGAAGAGACCCAGTACTTC

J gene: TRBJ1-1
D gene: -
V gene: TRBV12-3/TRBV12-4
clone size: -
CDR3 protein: CASSSTGSTEAFF
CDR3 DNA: TGTGCCAGCAGCTCCACAGGGTCCACTGAAGCTTTCTTT

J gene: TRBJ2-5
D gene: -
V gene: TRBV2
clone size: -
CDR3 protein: CASKGDLETQYF
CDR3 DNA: TGTGCCAGCAAGGGGGACCTGGAGACCCAGTACTTC

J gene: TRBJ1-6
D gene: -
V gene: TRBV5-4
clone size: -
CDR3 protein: CASSLDGANSPLHF
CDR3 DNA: TGTGCCAGCAGCTTGGATGGGGCTAATTCACCCCTCCACTTT

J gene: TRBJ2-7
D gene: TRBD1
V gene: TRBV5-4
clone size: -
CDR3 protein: CASSPPGQLSEQYF
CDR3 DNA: TGTGCCAGCAGCCCCCCGGGACAGCTCTCCGAGCAGTACTTC